This T cell receptor (beta chain) appears in the sequencing data of a study of T cell repertoires in cytomegalovirus infection. The wider study: Newly reported HLA-C-restricted and thoroughly characterized HLA-B-restricted CMV epitopes were employed. In public TCR beta signatures, there were indications of both CMV infection and matching HLA type.

CDR3 length: 13 amino acids. Germline CDR1 LNHDA, CDR2 SQIVND (reference sequence). V dropped 8 bases and J dropped 3 bases, with 11 bases sitting between them. Study findings and constraints: Ex vivo responses were dominated by HLA-C-restricted CMV-specific TCR beta clonotypes. Accumulated public TCR beta family frequency recognized individuals carrying CMV together with the relevant HLA.

A note on this clonotype: Its matching antigen is unknown.

TCRdb processed the reads anew with MiXCR; each CDR3 protein has one entry. The sample carries 570,000 or so distinct CDR3 sequences, almost 40% recorded once. This clonotype was sampled from a human donor in good health (CMV status not recorded). Some clones in this sample may be carry-over from other donors' samples. This sample comprised cultured PBMCs, obtained from culture after CMV antigen stimulation. V is TRBV19 and J is TRBJ1-5; TRBD1 might be the D (6 bases). The CDR3 sequence: CASGTGTNQPQHF. In DNA form, the CDR3 reads TGTGCCAGTGGCACAGGGACCAATCAGCCCCAGCATTTT.